This T cell receptor beta chain originates from a study of identical twins. The study, taken as a whole, reports: Models underestimated out-of-frame TCR alpha sharing in monozygotic twins.

This CDR3 region has 16 residues. Germline V gene data show CDR1 as MNHEY and CDR2 as SVGAGI. V dropped 1 base and J dropped 3 bases, with 10 bases sitting between them. TCRdb passed the 5' RACE reads through MiXCR, listing each CDR3 protein once. In the table there are 200,000 to 300,000 distinct CDR3 sequences, about 13% of which are singletons. This clonotype came up many times. Antigen specificity is unknown. These records were also assigned to another study, of yellow fever vaccine responses in identical twins.

The V gene is TRBV6-5, the J gene TRBJ1-6; D is unresolved. Sequenced input: memory (CD45RO+) T cells sorted from blood. The TCR originated in a woman aged 18-29 years in good health. CDR3 coding DNA: TGTGCCAGCAGTTACTTGCAGGCGGTCTATAATTCACCCCTCCACTTT. Its protein product is CASSYLQAVYNSPLHF.